Listed below are T cell receptor beta chains from one sample, sequenced in a study of CD8+CD57+ T cells in acquired aplastic anemia. TCRdb redid the calling of the reads with MiXCR, one entry per CDR3 protein. The sample gives 150,000 to 200,000 distinct CDR3 sequences, just under 45% of which show up once; under 1.2% is in the top ten. Source material: sorted CD4+, CD8+, or CD8+CD57+ T cells (not recorded which) from PBMCs. These receptors came from a human donor in good health. Both conserved end residues are part of each CDR3. D genes are given only for firm matches. Not every row has a clone size; where given, it reads once, few, many or a size class.

d_call	v_call	clone_size	j_call	cdr3_nt	cdr3_aa
-	TRBV7-2	many	TRBJ1-1	TGTGCCAGCAGCTTAGCCGGGACGCCGATCACTGAAGCTTTCTTT	CASSLAGTPITEAFF
TRBD1	TRBV19	-	TRBJ1-1	TGTGCCAGTAGTGCTGGGACAGGGGGGAACACTGAAGCTTTCTTT	CASSAGTGGNTEAFF
-	TRBV19	-	TRBJ1-5	TGTGCCAGTAGTAACCAGGTGGCAGTCGCCGAGGGGCCCCAGCATTTT	CASSNQVAVAEGPQHF
-	TRBV10-3	-	TRBJ1-6	TGTGCCATCAGTGAGTTAAGGGGCGGTTCACCCCTCCACTTT	CAISELRGGSPLHF
-	TRBV7-9	once	TRBJ2-5	TGTGCCAGCAAAGGCAGGGTTGAGACCCAGTACTTC	CASKGRVETQYF
-	TRBV10-2	many	TRBJ2-7	TGCGCCAGCAGTTCGTGGAGGGAGAACTACGAGCAGTACTTC	CASSSWRENYEQYF
-	TRBV29-1	-	TRBJ2-3	TGCAGCGTTGTTTCCAGGCGACGGGGAGATACGCAGTATTTT	CSVVSRRRGDTQYF
TRBD1	TRBV10-3	-	TRBJ2-6	TGTGCCATCAGCGACAGGGAGTGGTCTGGGGCCAACGTCCTGACTTTC	CAISDREWSGANVLTF
-	TRBV5-1	once	TRBJ2-7	TGCGCCAGCAGCCCTGAACGAGACGAGCAGTACTTC	CASSPERDEQYF
-	TRBV7-9	-	TRBJ2-2	TGTGCCAGCAGCCCGGGGGCCGGGGAGCTGTTTTTT	CASSPGAGELFF
TRBD1	TRBV20-1	-	TRBJ2-7	TGCAGTGCTAGTGGACAGGGACGCGACTACGAGCAGTACTTC	CSASGQGRDYEQYF
-	TRBV7-2	many	TRBJ2-1	TGTGCCAGCAGCCACGACTACAATGAGCAGTTCTTC	CASSHDYNEQFF
TRBD1	TRBV5-6	-	TRBJ2-2	TGTGCCAGCAGCTTGGGGACAGGGACTGGGGAGCTGTTTTTT	CASSLGTGTGELFF
-	TRBV15	-	TRBJ1-2	TGTGCCACCAGCAGCGACAGGACTCTCTATGGCTACACCTTC	CATSSDRTLYGYTF
-	TRBV19	-	TRBJ1-3	TGTGCCAGTTGCGTACAGGGTCACTCTGGAAACACCATATATTTT	CASCVQGHSGNTIYF
-	TRBV16	once	TRBJ2-3	TGTGCCAGCAGCGGAGGCGGGGCAGATACGCAGTATTTT	CASSGGGADTQYF
TRBD1	TRBV5-1	few	TRBJ1-6	TGCGCCAGCAGCTCGGGACAGGGCTCTTCACCCCTCCACTTT	CASSSGQGSSPLHF
-	TRBV7-3	-	TRBJ2-1	TGTGCCAGCAGCTTAACAGCCTACAATGAGCAGTTCTTC	CASSLTAYNEQFF
TRBD2	TRBV20-1	many	TRBJ2-7	TGCAGTGCTAGAGCCCGACTAGCGGGAACCTACGAGCAGTACTTC	CSARARLAGTYEQYF
-	TRBV5-4	many	TRBJ1-2	TGTGCCAGCAGCCTACGGGGGGAGAGTGGCTACACCTTC	CASSLRGESGYTF
-	TRBV20-1	-	TRBJ2-1	TGCAGTGCTAGAGATTTGCGGGAAGGCTACAATGAGCAGTTCTTC	CSARDLREGYNEQFF
-	TRBV5-6	many	TRBJ2-7	TGTGCCAGCAGCTCAAAGACCAGGTTAAAGTACGAGCAGTACTTC	CASSSKTRLKYEQYF
TRBD1	TRBV9	many	TRBJ1-4	TGTGCCAGCAGCGTAGCTGGTGGACAGGGGGCGCAACCTAATGAAAAACTGTTTTTT	CASSVAGGQGAQPNEKLFF
-	TRBV7-3	-	TRBJ1-2	TGTGCCAGCAGCTTTAAGGCCGGCGATGGCTACACCTTC	CASSFKAGDGYTF
TRBD2	TRBV4-2	once	TRBJ2-3	TGTGCCAGCAGCCTTACTTACCACCTAGCGGGAGAGAACACAGATACGCAGTATTTT	CASSLTYHLAGENTDTQYF
-	TRBV29-1	many	TRBJ1-6	TGCAGCGTTGAAGATTCTCCGGGTTCACCCCTCCACTTT	CSVEDSPGSPLHF
-	TRBV6-5	many	TRBJ1-6	TGTGCCAGCAGTTACGCCCCACCCGGGGAGGGGAGAACACCCCTCCACTTT	CASSYAPPGEGRTPLHF
-	TRBV6-4	many	TRBJ1-2	TGTGCCAGCAGCATTGACAGGAACTATGGCTACACCTTC	CASSIDRNYGYTF
-	TRBV29-1	-	TRBJ1-5	TGCAGCGTTTACATCAACAGCAATCAGCCCCAGCATTTT	CSVYINSNQPQHF
-	TRBV7-3	many	TRBJ1-3	TGTGCCAGCGGCCCTCCAGGGGGAAACACCATATATTTT	CASGPPGGNTIYF
TRBD2	TRBV7-2	-	TRBJ2-5	TGTGCCAGCACCCTCCCCAGCGGGGGGCAAGAGACCCAGTACTTC	CASTLPSGGQETQYF
TRBD1	TRBV10-2	-	TRBJ1-2	TGCGCCAGCAGCTGGACAGGGGTTGACTATGGCTACACCTTC	CASSWTGVDYGYTF
TRBD1	TRBV10-3	-	TRBJ2-5	TGTGCCATCAAGGGACAGGAGGGGCAAGAGACCCAGTACTTC	CAIKGQEGQETQYF
-	TRBV11-1	-	TRBJ2-1	TGTGCCAGCAGCGGAGGGGGGCGTCGTAATGAGCAGTTCTTC	CASSGGGRRNEQFF
-	TRBV18	-	TRBJ2-1	TGTGCCAGCTCACCCACGCAAGGGTCTCTTGGGCAGTTCTTC	CASSPTQGSLGQFF
-	TRBV7-2	-	TRBJ2-5	TGTGCCAGCAGCTTAGTGGTCAGCCAAGAGACCCAGTACTTC	CASSLVVSQETQYF
TRBD1	TRBV15	once	TRBJ1-6	TGTGCCACCAGCGTCGGGGCAGGGGGTGTTGATTCACCCCTCCACTTT	CATSVGAGGVDSPLHF
TRBD2	TRBV5-1	once	TRBJ2-2	TGCGCCGGCAGCTTTGGTAGCGGGGGGTCGAACACCGGGGAGCTGTTTTTT	CAGSFGSGGSNTGELFF
-	TRBV6-5	-	TRBJ2-2	TGTGCCAGCAGTTATCGGCCAAACACCGGGGAGCTGTTTTTT	CASSYRPNTGELFF
TRBD1	TRBV15	-	TRBJ1-2	TGTGCCACCAGCAGAAGACAGGGAGGGAGCTATGGCTACACCTTC	CATSRRQGGSYGYTF